These 23 T cell receptor beta chains were all obtained from the same sample, sequenced in a study of CD8 T cells in ankylosing spondylitis. Findings and caveats of the study: One TCR beta motif, made up of several highly homologous variants, appeared characteristic of ankylosing spondylitis blood.

One entry per CDR3 protein results from TCRdb running MiXCR on the 5' RACE reads. Among more than 600,000 distinct CDR3 sequences listed, around a fifth were seen once. For these TCRs, the target antigens are not known. Sequencing was performed on blood, either unsorted or a sorted T cell fraction (not recorded which). The receptors come from a male donor with ankylosing spondylitis.

The chain links TRBV4-2 to TRBJ2-1; possible D gene TRBD2, 6 bases. Deletions cut 1 base from V and 5 bases from J, with 15 bases between. The germline CDR1 and CDR2 sequences are LGHNA and YNFKEQ. The CDR3 contains 16 residues. Written as DNA, the CDR3 is TGTGCCAGCAGCCAAGCCGGACTACCGCCCGACAATGAGCAGTTCTTC. Translated: CASSQAGLPPDNEQFF.

This clonotype was detected a few times. V usage is TRBV12-3 or TRBV12-4 and J usage is TRBJ2-5; D is perhaps TRBD2 (5 bases). There are 13 residues in the CDR3. V was trimmed by 6 bases and J by 3 bases, leaving 11 bases between them. CDR3 sequence (DNA): TGTGCCAGCAGACCGGGGAACGAAGAGACCCAGTACTTC. Translation gives CASRPGNEETQYF.

The chain has TRBV2 and TRBJ2-6; perhaps TRBD2 as D (5 bases). The CDR3 loop spans 15 amino acids. The germline V gene has CDR1 SNHLY and CDR2 FYNNEI. V lost 6 bases and J lost 4, with 13 bases in between. This chain's CDR3 is CASRSGSLGANVLTF. The CDR3 DNA reads as TGTGCCAGCAGATCGGGGTCTCTGGGGGCCAACGTCCTGACTTTC.

This clonotype was detected only a few times. The chain employs TRBV9 and TRBJ2-1, with 16 bases identical to TRBD2. Germline CDR1 and CDR2: SGDLS and YYNGEE. With 0 bases clipped from V and 4 bases from J, the junction kept 4 bases outside the gene matches. CDR3 length: 18 residues. The CDR3 bases are TGTGCCAGCAGCGTAGAGGGACTAGCGGGAGGGCCATACAATGAGCAGTTCTTC. Translated: CASSVEGLAGGPYNEQFF.

The J gene is TRBJ1-5, the V gene TRBV25-1; TRBD1 agrees at 8 bases. The CDR3 extends over 14 amino acids. V lost 4 bases and J lost 7; bases outside the gene matches: 6. Germline CDR1 reads MGHDK; CDR2 reads SYGVNS. The CDR3 DNA follows: TGTGCCAGCAGTGGTGGGGCAGGGGGCCAGCCCCAGCATTTT. It yields the protein CASSGGAGGQPQHF. Full variable domain (outside the CDR3, taken from reference TRBV25-1 and TRBJ1-5): EADIYQTPRYLVIGTGKKITLECSQTMGHDKMYWYQQDPGMELHLIHYSYGVNSTEKGDLSSESTVSRIRTEHFPLTLESARPSHTSQYLCASSGGAGGQPQHFGDGTRLSIL.

This chain connects TRBV4-1 to TRBJ2-7, with D unresolved. This CDR3 region has 15 residues. CDR1 MGHRA and CDR2 YSYEKL come from the germline V gene. V was shortened by 0 bases and J by 3 bases, with 12 bases between the two germline ends. As DNA, the CDR3 is TGCGCCAGCAGCCAAGATTTTTGGAGTAGCTACGAGCAGTACTTC. Residues: CASSQDFWSSYEQYF.

The chain carries TRBV6-1 and TRBJ2-2; D gene unclear. V lost 9 bases and J 6 bases, leaving 14 bases between the germline ends. The CDR3 runs to 13 residues. Germline assignment: CDR1 MNHNS and CDR2 SASEGT. This CDR3 is CASRRVRAGELFF. The CDR3 nucleotides read TGTGCCAGTCGAAGGGTTAGGGCCGGGGAGCTGTTTTTT.

The chain couples TRBV12-3 or TRBV12-4 to TRBJ2-5; D assignment may be TRBD1 or TRBD2 (5 bases each). The V end lost 5 bases, the J end lost 5 bases, and 12 bases lay between the germline ends. This CDR3 has 13 amino acids. Here the CDR3 DNA reads TGTGCCAGCAGTGCGACTGGGACGGAGACCCAGTACTTC. Translation: CASSATGTETQYF.

V is TRBV5-1 and J is TRBJ1-1; D is possibly TRBD1 (5 bases). The CDR3 runs to 14 residues. V was cut by 7 bases and J by 2 bases, with 15 bases left in between. Germline values: CDR1 SGHRS, CDR2 YFSETQ. The CDR3 here is CASGTGITNTEAFF. The CDR3 DNA reads as TGCGCCAGCGGGACGGGGATCACAAACACTGAAGCTTTCTTT. Full variable domain (outside the CDR3, taken from reference TRBV5-1 and TRBJ1-1): KAGVTQTPRYLIKTRGQQVTLSCSPISGHRSVSWYQQTPGQGLQFLFEYFSETQRNKGNFPGRFSGRQFSNSRSEMNVSTLELGDSALYLCASGTGITNTEAFFGQGTRLTVV.

By share, this clonotype counts as medium-sized. The rearrangement links TRBV5-4 to TRBJ2-7, with D maybe TRBD2 (5 bases). The length of the CDR3 is 13 residues. V shed 3 bases and J shed 4 bases, with 11 bases lying between them. CDR1 is SGHNT and CDR2 is YYREEE in the germline V gene (reference sequence). Here the CDR3 reads CASSSGNNYEQYF. The CDR3 DNA is TGTGCCAGCAGCTCGGGGAACAATTACGAGCAGTACTTC.

The chain couples TRBV3-1 to TRBJ2-1, with 9 bases lining up with TRBD2. Germline CDR1 and CDR2: LGHDT and YNNKEL (reference sequence). V shed 2 bases and J 4 bases; nucleotides not matched to a gene: 9. The length of the CDR3 is 17 residues. The DNA for the CDR3 is TGTGCCAGCAGCCAATATCCCGCTAGCGGGATATACAATGAGCAGTTCTTC. As protein: CASSQYPASGIYNEQFF.

The chain carries TRBV30 and TRBJ1-1; 7 bases are a match to TRBD1. The CDR3 is 15 residues long. J was trimmed by 4 bases and V by 1 base; bases with no gene match: 9. Germline lookup yields CDR1 GTSNPN and CDR2 SVGIG (reference sequence). CDR3: CAWSGARQGSTEAFF. CDR3 DNA sequence: TGTGCCTGGAGTGGGGCTAGACAGGGCAGCACTGAAGCTTTCTTT. Based on the CDR3 plus reference TRBV30 and TRBJ1-1, the full variable domain is SQTIHQWPATLVQPVGSPLSLECTVEGTSNPNLYWYRQAAGRGLQLLFYSVGIGQISSEVPQNLSASRPQDRQFILSSKKLLLSDSGFYLCAWSGARQGSTEAFFGQGTRLTVV.

This chain connects TRBV6-5 to TRBJ1-1, with 9 positions matching TRBD1. The CDR3 runs to 14 residues. V dropped 1 base and J dropped 5; count of bases not matched to a gene: 2. The germline gives CDR1 MNHEY, CDR2 SVGAGI. CDR3 amino acids: CASSYYGQGTEAFF. Written as DNA, the CDR3 is TGTGCCAGCAGTTACTACGGACAGGGGACTGAAGCTTTCTTT.

This clonotype is a singleton in its sample. V is TRBV30 and J is TRBJ2-7, with 7 bases aligning to TRBD1. The CDR3 runs 14 residues. The germline V gene encodes CDR1 GTSNPN and CDR2 SVGIG (reference sequence). Unmatched junction bases numbered 6, after V lost 0 bases and J lost 4 bases. The CDR3 region is CAWSVGGRGYEQYF. Written as DNA, the CDR3 is TGTGCCTGGAGTGTAGGGGGCAGGGGGTACGAGCAGTACTTC.

This chain links TRBV6-5 with TRBJ1-1; no clear D. CDR1 and CDR2 (germline): MNHEY, SVGAGI. The V end was cut by 4 bases, the J end by 8 bases, with 8 bases between. This CDR3 comprises 11 residues. In DNA, the CDR3 is TGTGCCAGCAGTTCGCTGATGGAAGCTTTCTTT. It yields the protein CASSSLMEAFF.

The V gene is TRBV12-5, the J gene TRBJ1-6; D gene ambiguous. V lost 6 bases and J lost 0, with 12 bases in between. Germline CDR1 LGHNT, CDR2 FRNRAP. The CDR3 is 16 residues long. The chain's CDR3 is CASGPSPGSYNSPLHF. For the CDR3, the DNA is TGTGCTAGTGGCCCTAGCCCGGGCTCCTATAATTCACCCCTCCACTTT. The entire variable domain, with the rest obtained from reference TRBV12-5 and TRBJ1-6, is as follows: DARVTQTPRHKVTEMGQEVTMRCQPILGHNTVFWYRQTMMQGLELLAYFRNRAPLDDSGMPKDRFSAEMPDATLATLKIQPSEPRDSAVYFCASGPSPGSYNSPLHFGNGTRLTVT.

V gene TRBV5-1 combines with J gene TRBJ2-3; tentatively, D is TRBD2 (6 bases). The V gene lost 0 bases and the J gene lost 4 bases, with 18 bases spanning the gap. CDR3 length: 17 amino acids. Germline-derived CDR1 and CDR2 are SGHRS and YFSETQ. CDR3 residues: CASSLAKGLDPADTQYF. Written as DNA, the CDR3 is TGCGCCAGCAGCTTGGCCAAGGGACTTGACCCCGCAGATACGCAGTATTTT.

This clonotype was picked up a small number of times. This chain connects TRBV20-1 to TRBJ2-2; possibly TRBD1 for D (5 bases). The CDR3 contains 14 residues. CDR1 is DFQATT and CDR2 is SNEGSKA in the germline V gene (reference sequence). Trimming took off 3 bases at V and 3 bases at J, with 11 bases between the two ends. The chain's CDR3 is CSASPDRYTGELFF. CDR3 bases: TGCAGTGCTAGCCCCGACAGATACACCGGGGAGCTGTTTTTT.

This clonotype was found a few times. V usage is TRBV14 and J usage is TRBJ2-7; D is undetermined. V lost 4 bases to trimming and J lost 2 bases, with 12 bases between them. CDR1 SGHDN and CDR2 FVKESK come from the germline V gene. CDR3 size: 14 residues. DNA of the CDR3: TGTGCCAGCAGCCCTCTGGCGACCCCCTACGAGCAGTACTTC. Protein: CASSPLATPYEQYF. Looking up the rest from reference TRBV14 and TRBJ2-7 gives the full variable domain: EAGVTQFPSHSVIEKGQTVTLRCDPISGHDNLYWYRRVMGKEIKFLLHFVKESKQDESGMPNNRFLAERTGGTYSTLKVQPAELEDSGVYFCASSPLATPYEQYFGPGTRLTVT.

DNA for the CDR3: TGTGCCAGCAGCTTTCTGGCTAGCAGCTACGAGCAGTACTTC. This gives the protein CASSFLASSYEQYF. The chain combines TRBV7-6 with TRBJ2-7, with a weak D call TRBD2 (5 bases). The CDR3 runs to 14 residues. Germline lookup yields CDR1 SGHVS and CDR2 FNYEAQ. V lost 3 bases and J lost 3, with 12 bases in between.

This clonotype was detected a few times. The rearrangement links TRBV7-6 to TRBJ2-3, with 8 bases fitting TRBD2. The junction had 7 bases not matched to a gene; V was cut back by 1 base and J by 4 bases. Germline V gene sequence: CDR1 SGHVS, CDR2 FNYEAQ. The CDR3 loop spans 16 amino acids. CDR3 sequence: CASSLDGRAGADTQYF. CDR3 DNA sequence: TGTGCCAGCAGCTTAGACGGGAGGGCCGGGGCAGATACGCAGTATTTT.

Turning to this clonotype: Being one base from a much bigger clone, this may be a read error. Lacking the conserved final phenylalanine or tryptophan, this CDR3 likely reflects a read error. V gene TRBV12-3 or TRBV12-4 combines with J gene TRBJ2-7; D may be TRBD1 (6 bases). V lost 3 bases, J lost 2 bases, and 11 bases lay in between. The CDR3 runs 14 residues. CDR3 amino acids: CASSLTGSTYEQYY. In DNA, the CDR3 is TGTGCCAGCAGTTTGACAGGTTCCACCTACGAGCAGTACTAC.

Only a few counts were recorded for this clonotype. The gene calls are TRBV4-1 and TRBJ1-5; 8 bases line up with TRBD1. V lost 1 base and J lost 4; bases outside the gene matches: 3. Germline lookup yields CDR1 MGHRA and CDR2 YSYEKL. The CDR3 contains 15 residues. CDR3 in amino acids: CASSQAQGGNQPQHF. The DNA for the CDR3 is TGCGCCAGCAGCCAAGCACAGGGGGGGAATCAGCCCCAGCATTTT.